This is a list of T cell receptor beta chains from one sample in a study of shared clonotypes between healthy human individuals. The repertoire was sequenced with immunoSEQ multiplex PCR; TCRdb's copy has only in-frame clones and lacks some. The data hold 2 million to 2.5 million clones, with 95% observed a single time. The sequencing sample was made of naive CD4+ T cells sorted from blood. These receptors were collected from a man aged 18 to 35 in good health. Both conserved end residues are part of each CDR3. D genes are given only for firm matches. Only part of the rows carry a size: once, few, many, or a class if the clone is expanded.

d_call,cdr3_length,v_call,clone_size,j_call,cdr3_nt,cdr3_aa
TRBD1,14,TRBV9,-,TRBJ1-2,TGTGCCAGCAGCGCAAGTGGGACAGCCTATGGCTACACCTTC,CASSASGTAYGYTF
TRBD1,13,TRBV7-2,-,TRBJ1-2,TGTGCCAGCAGCTCCACAGGGGTGTGGGGCTACACCTTC,CASSSTGVWGYTF
-,14,TRBV28,once,TRBJ2-3,TGTGCCAGCAGTTTAGCGGAGAGCACAGATACGCAGTATTTT,CASSLAESTDTQYF
-,14,TRBV29-1,-,TRBJ2-3,TGCAGCGTTGACGGCGGAGGTAACACAGATACGCAGTATTTT,CSVDGGGNTDTQYF
-,15,TRBV5-1,-,TRBJ2-2,TGCGCCAGCAGCGAAGGGGGAGCGAACACCGGGGAGCTGTTTTTT,CASSEGGANTGELFF
-,11,TRBV11-2,-,TRBJ1-5,TGTGCCAGCAGCTTAGAACAGCCCCAGCATTTT,CASSLEQPQHF
TRBD2,13,TRBV6-1,-,TRBJ2-1,TGTGCCAGCAGGACTAGCAGAAACAATGAGCAGTTCTTC,CASRTSRNNEQFF
TRBD1,15,TRBV6-5,-,TRBJ1-2,TGTGCCAGCAGTTACTCGTCAGGGGGCGACTATGGCTACACCTTC,CASSYSSGGDYGYTF
-,15,TRBV6-4,-,TRBJ1-4,TGTGCCAGCAGCCAAGGGGCTGGGTTGGGAGAAAAACTGTTTTTT,CASSQGAGLGEKLFF
-,13,TRBV6-5,-,TRBJ2-5,TGTGCCAGCAGTTACGGCGGACAAGAGACCCAGTACTTC,CASSYGGQETQYF
-,14,TRBV5-6,-,TRBJ2-2,TGTGCCAGCATCAAGGGTCGCACCACCGGGGAGCTGTTTTTT,CASIKGRTTGELFF
-,12,TRBV29-1,-,TRBJ1-2,TGCAGCGTTGAGGGGCAGAACTATGGCTACACCTTC,CSVEGQNYGYTF
TRBD1,13,TRBV5-4,-,TRBJ1-2,TGTGCCAGCAGCTTGGAGGGGGCCCATGGCTACACCTTC,CASSLEGAHGYTF
TRBD1,16,TRBV10-3,-,TRBJ2-7,TGTGCCATCAGTAGCCCGACCGGGACAGGCTCCTACGAGCAGTACTTC,CAISSPTGTGSYEQYF
-,14,TRBV10-3,-,TRBJ2-2,TGTGCCATCAGTAGGGGGACGGACACCGGGGAGCTGTTTTTT,CAISRGTDTGELFF
-,12,TRBV29-1,-,TRBJ1-2,TGCAGCGTTCTCCCTTCTAACTATGGCTACACCTTC,CSVLPSNYGYTF
-,15,TRBV5-6,-,TRBJ1-3,TGTGCCAGCAGCTTGCGCGGGATTTCTGGAAACACCATATATTTT,CASSLRGISGNTIYF
-,13,TRBV30,-,TRBJ1-1,TGTGCCTGGAGAGGGGCGGGGAACACTGAAGCTTTCTTT,CAWRGAGNTEAFF
-,18,TRBV5-6,-,TRBJ1-6,TGTGCCAGCAGCTTGGTTGGCCAGGCGGTGTCCTATAATTCACCCCTCCACTTT,CASSLVGQAVSYNSPLHF
-,11,TRBV25-1,few,TRBJ1-2,TGTGCCAGCGCCGCTAACTATGGCTACACCTTC,CASAANYGYTF
TRBD2,16,TRBV9,-,TRBJ2-2,TGTGCCAGCAGCGTTATTGGGAGGGCCGACACCGGGGAGCTGTTTTTT,CASSVIGRADTGELFF
-,18,TRBV18,-,TRBJ1-4,TGTGCCAGCTCACCACCGAGGCAGGGTAAAGCAACTAATGAAAAACTGTTTTTT,CASSPPRQGKATNEKLFF
-,12,TRBV6-1,-,TRBJ2-7,TGTGCCAGCAGTTTACAGAACTACGAGCAGTACTTC,CASSLQNYEQYF
-,16,TRBV19,-,TRBJ2-1,TGTGCCAGTAGTATAGGGGGACACAAACCCTACAATGAGCAGTTCTTC,CASSIGGHKPYNEQFF
-,12,TRBV2,few,TRBJ1-5,TGTGCCAGCAGTGGGGGTTGGCAGCCCCAGCATTTT,CASSGGWQPQHF
-,14,TRBV9,-,TRBJ2-3,TGTGCCAGCAGCCGGACAGCTAGCACAGATACGCAGTATTTT,CASSRTASTDTQYF
-,13,TRBV18,few,TRBJ2-1,TGTGCCAGCTCGCCCTGGGGCGGTGGTGAGCAGTTCTTC,CASSPWGGGEQFF